This T cell receptor beta chain was obtained from a study of blood T cell repertoires in COVID-19. Whole-study context: In each case, the material was cDNA or gDNA derived from T cells, B-cell-depleted T cells, or PBMCs.

Per the authors' pipeline: Amplification from reference gene primers served as the basis for estimated nucleated cell counts. Profiling relied on immunoSEQ multiplex PCR, and the TCRdb table lists in-frame clones only, not all of them. Clonal size and the V and J genes are those of that table, whereas D and trimming came from the DNA. The sample includes about 170,000 clones, approximately 79% seen only once; the top ten take 6.5% to 9%. This receptor was identified in a woman aged 40 to 50 with COVID-19, enrolled during active disease. Sequencing was carried out using peripheral blood.

The CDR3 protein is CASSFKLVLNTEAFF. CDR3 bases: TGTGCCAGCAGCTTCAAACTAGTTCTGAACACTGAAGCTTTCTTT. The rearrangement joins TRBV7-2 to TRBJ1-1; D not resolved. CDR3 length: 15 amino acids. V was clipped by 3 bases and J by 0 bases, with 11 bases between them. Germline CDR1 is SGHTA and CDR2 is FQGNSA.